Listed below are T cell receptor beta chains from one sample, sequenced in a study of blood T cell repertoires in COVID-19. Measured with immunoSEQ multiplex PCR; TCRdb has only the in-frame clones, and not every one. The repertoire has approximately 200,000 clones, roughly 85% of them found once; the top ten carry roughly 20%. Sequencing was carried out using PBMCs or T cells enriched from blood (not recorded which). These receptors were taken from a man aged 40-49 years who had recovered from COVID-19. Each CDR3 is given with its conserved first and last residue. Each record gives: J gene, V gene, CDR3 protein.

j_gene: TRBJ2-1
v_gene: TRBV5-1
CDR3aa: CASRYSTGTHYNEQFF

j_gene: TRBJ2-1
v_gene: TRBV2
CDR3aa: CASIIGLAVRNEQFF

j_gene: TRBJ1-1
v_gene: TRBV3-1/TRBV3-2
CDR3aa: CASSSSWGDTEAFF

j_gene: TRBJ1-2
v_gene: TRBV5-6
CDR3aa: CASSPWGQGAGGYTF

j_gene: TRBJ2-1
v_gene: TRBV28
CDR3aa: CASSLYRRGSYNEQFF

j_gene: TRBJ2-5
v_gene: TRBV9
CDR3aa: CASRRGEQETQYF

j_gene: TRBJ2-7
v_gene: TRBV7-9
CDR3aa: CASSLGTTYEQYF

j_gene: TRBJ1-2
v_gene: TRBV7-8
CDR3aa: CASSFDSNYGYTF

j_gene: TRBJ1-2
v_gene: TRBV6-4
CDR3aa: CASSPRQGDGYTF

j_gene: TRBJ2-7
v_gene: TRBV28
CDR3aa: CASSSTVNEQYF

j_gene: TRBJ2-7
v_gene: TRBV6-6
CDR3aa: CASSHNGLSDEQYF

j_gene: TRBJ1-1
v_gene: TRBV30
CDR3aa: CAWSVRLRAPNTEAFF

j_gene: TRBJ2-2
v_gene: TRBV7-9
CDR3aa: CASSPRRGDTGELFF

j_gene: TRBJ2-7
v_gene: TRBV6-1
CDR3aa: CASSEANPPRDRNYEQYF

j_gene: TRBJ2-1
v_gene: TRBV2
CDR3aa: CASKLAGGNEQFF

j_gene: TRBJ2-1
v_gene: TRBV11-2
CDR3aa: CASSLDGSSSYNEQFF

j_gene: TRBJ2-7
v_gene: TRBV7-9
CDR3aa: CASSLAPNYEQYF

j_gene: TRBJ1-4
v_gene: TRBV19
CDR3aa: CASSTHAGLNEKLFF

j_gene: TRBJ1-5
v_gene: TRBV19
CDR3aa: CASSILGSNNQPQHF

j_gene: TRBJ2-7
v_gene: TRBV5-4
CDR3aa: CASSLWTSGSYEQYF

j_gene: TRBJ2-7
v_gene: TRBV19
CDR3aa: CASSIEPYYEQYF

j_gene: TRBJ2-3
v_gene: TRBV9
CDR3aa: CASSVSGGVTDTQYF

j_gene: TRBJ2-2
v_gene: TRBV21-1
CDR3aa: CASSKEDYQLSGTAYGELFF

j_gene: TRBJ1-5
v_gene: TRBV5-1
CDR3aa: CASSLNGGSNQPQHF

j_gene: TRBJ2-2
v_gene: TRBV28
CDR3aa: CASSGDRLAANTGELFF

j_gene: TRBJ2-1
v_gene: TRBV2
CDR3aa: CASRADSGSSGNEQFF